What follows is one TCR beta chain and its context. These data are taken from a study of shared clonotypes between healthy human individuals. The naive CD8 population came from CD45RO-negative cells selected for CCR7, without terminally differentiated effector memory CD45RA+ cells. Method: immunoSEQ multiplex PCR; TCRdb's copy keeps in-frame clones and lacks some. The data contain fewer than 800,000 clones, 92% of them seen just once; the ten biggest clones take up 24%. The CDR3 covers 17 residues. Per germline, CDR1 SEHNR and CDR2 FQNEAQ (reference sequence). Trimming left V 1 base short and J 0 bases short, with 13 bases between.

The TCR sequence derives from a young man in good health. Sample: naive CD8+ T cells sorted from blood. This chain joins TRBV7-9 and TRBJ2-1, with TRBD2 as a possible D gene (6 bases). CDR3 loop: CASSLVERVPSYNEQFF. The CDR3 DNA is TGTGCCAGCAGCTTAGTGGAGCGGGTCCCCTCCTACAATGAGCAGTTCTTC.